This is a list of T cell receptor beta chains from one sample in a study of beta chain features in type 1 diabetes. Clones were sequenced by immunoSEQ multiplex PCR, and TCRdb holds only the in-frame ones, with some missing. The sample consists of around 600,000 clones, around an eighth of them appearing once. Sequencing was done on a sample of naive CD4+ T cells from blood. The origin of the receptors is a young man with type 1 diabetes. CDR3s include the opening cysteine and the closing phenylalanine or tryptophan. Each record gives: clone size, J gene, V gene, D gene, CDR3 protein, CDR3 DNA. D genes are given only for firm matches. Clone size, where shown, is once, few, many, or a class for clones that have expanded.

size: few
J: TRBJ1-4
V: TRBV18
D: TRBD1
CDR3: CASSLIKTGGNEKLFF
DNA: TGTGCCAGCTCGTTAATCAAGACAGGGGGTAATGAAAAACTGTTTTTT

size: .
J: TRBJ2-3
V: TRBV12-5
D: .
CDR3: CASGPDQGLPSTDTQYF
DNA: TGTGCTAGTGGTCCAGACCAGGGGTTGCCTAGCACAGATACGCAGTATTTT

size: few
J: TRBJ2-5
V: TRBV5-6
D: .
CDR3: CASSFYRYGGETQYF
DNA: TGTGCCAGCAGCTTTTATCGTTATGGGGGGGAGACCCAGTACTTC

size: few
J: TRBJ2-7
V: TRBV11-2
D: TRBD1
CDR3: CASSLDDREMAEQYF
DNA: TGTGCCAGCAGCTTAGATGACAGGGAAATGGCCGAGCAGTACTTC

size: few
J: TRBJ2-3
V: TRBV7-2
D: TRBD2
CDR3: CASSSRLRGADTQYF
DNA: TGTGCCAGCAGCTCCCGGTTGCGGGGGGCTGATACGCAGTATTTT

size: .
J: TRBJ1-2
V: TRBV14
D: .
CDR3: CASSQASRSLGYTF
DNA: TGTGCCAGCAGCCAGGCCTCCCGCAGTCTTGGCTACACCTTC

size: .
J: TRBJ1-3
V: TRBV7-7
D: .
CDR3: CASSPTRAASGNTIYF
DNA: TGTGCTAGCAGCCCGACTCGGGCCGCCTCTGGAAACACCATATATTTT

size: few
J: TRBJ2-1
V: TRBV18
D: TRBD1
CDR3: CASSQKGAYEQFF
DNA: TGTGCCAGCTCACAGAAGGGGGCTTATGAGCAGTTCTTC

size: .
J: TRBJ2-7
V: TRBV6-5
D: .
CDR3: CASSPRDKSYEQYF
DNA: TGTGCCAGCAGTCCCCGGGACAAGTCCTACGAGCAGTACTTC

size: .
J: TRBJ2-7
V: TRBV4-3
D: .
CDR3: CASSPRPGKDLEQYF
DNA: TGCGCCAGCAGCCCGCGCCCAGGGAAGGACCTCGAGCAGTACTTC

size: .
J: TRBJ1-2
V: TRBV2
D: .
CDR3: CASTGNGRNGYTF
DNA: TGTGCCAGCACAGGGAATGGACGGAATGGCTACACCTTC

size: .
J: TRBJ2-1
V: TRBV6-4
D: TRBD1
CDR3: CASSDSGTGRNEQFF
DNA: TGTGCCAGCAGTGACTCCGGGACAGGGCGGAATGAGCAGTTCTTC

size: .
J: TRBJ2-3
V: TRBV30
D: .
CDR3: CAWGTGPDTQYF
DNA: TGTGCCTGGGGAACAGGACCAGATACGCAGTATTTT

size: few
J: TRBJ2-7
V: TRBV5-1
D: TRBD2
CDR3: CASSSLSTSGDEQYF
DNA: TGCGCCAGCAGCTCACTTTCGACTAGCGGGGACGAGCAGTACTTC

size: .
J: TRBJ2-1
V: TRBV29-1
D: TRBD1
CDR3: CSVGRRTGNNEQFF
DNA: TGCAGCGTTGGGCGAAGGACAGGGAACAATGAGCAGTTCTTC

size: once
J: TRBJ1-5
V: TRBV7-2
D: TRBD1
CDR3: CASGQGNYQPQHF
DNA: TGTGCCAGCGGACAGGGCAACTATCAGCCCCAGCATTTT